Sequencing of this T cell receptor beta chain was carried out in a study of siplizumab effects on memory and regulatory T cells. The study, taken as a whole, reports: Proliferating Tregs in siplizumab cultures were never verified as suppressive. Roughly 75-95% of proliferating CD4+ or CD8+ clones lacked a naive or memory phenotype that could be assigned. Contribution to the alloresponse seemed major for naive T cells, which also seemed more diverse than memory cells. Few alloreactive clones mapped to unstimulated subsets.

Notes on this clone: What it binds is not known.

Germline loops: CDR1 ENHRY, CDR2 SYGVKD. This CDR3 is built from 15 residues. Trimming stripped 10 bases from V and 4 bases from J, with 22 bases between. This table comes from immunoSEQ multiplex PCR, and its TCRdb copy is limited to in-frame clones, with some not included. The repertoire holds about 110,000 clones, about 91% seen once, with approximately 0.75% in the top ten. Sequencing was performed on Tregs sorted from blood. This rearrangement joins TRBV10-3 to TRBJ1-2; D uncertain. The TCR comes from a human donor in good health. In nucleotides, the CDR3 is TGTGCCACCGCCGTGGTCCTCCCCCATTTCTATGGCTACACCTTC. Protein: CATAVVLPHFYGYTF.